Listed below are T cell receptor beta chains from one sample, sequenced in a study of T cell responses to AZD1222 COVID-19 vaccine. Only in-frame clones appear in the TCRdb table, and some are missing; sequencing was by immunoSEQ multiplex PCR. The sample has some 90,000 clones; 87% are singletons. The sequencing here drew on peripheral blood, taken on day 0 of AZD1222 vaccination. All receptors derive from an adult in good health. Each CDR3 is given with its conserved first and last residue.

TRBV19 | CASSRQGTDTQYF
TRBV4-1 | CASSQDLAIGGYTF
TRBV13 | CASSLDTYNEQFF
TRBV7-9 | CASSEIPGYGELFF
TRBV19 | CAISPGQVFQPQHF
TRBV10-3 | CAISESGAAEQYF
TRBV2 | CASSEAMDGNYGYTF
TRBV27 | CASSPGDTIFLDGYTF
TRBV30 | CAWSSAGETQYF
TRBV3-1/TRBV3-2 | CASSQGGANYGYTF
TRBV4-2 | CASSHLDSNEKLFF
TRBV28 | CASSLSGSKNIQYF
TRBV19 | CASMGQERTEAFF
TRBV10-3 | CAISEPTGLVAEAFF
TRBV30 | CAWSASFTGELFF
TRBV9 | CASSDKTGGSYNEQFF
TRBV7-9 | CASSLAFGEKETQYF
TRBV5-1 | CASSPQGQTDTQYF
TRBV7-9 | CASSLKDVGAGEQYF
TRBV19 | CASKGDSRALGTIYF
TRBV5-6 | CASSFRDRGPEQYF
TRBV9 | CASSETDRGGNTIYF
TRBV2 | CASSEGRTPNTEAFF
TRBV5-5 | CASSLIGAENEKLFF
TRBV12-5 | CASGLGQPGSQPQHF
TRBV2 | CASSIEDNNNSPLHF
TRBV30 | CACAKAGDSYEQYF
TRBV18 | CASSPGLAGTDTQYF
TRBV9 | CASGRQASSYEQYF
TRBV7-3 | CASSEGDRGNEQFF
TRBV5-1 | CASSLVSLSSYNSPLHF
TRBV27 | CASSLTWDYSNQPQHF
TRBV6-1 | CASSDWTVLSTDTQYF
TRBV5-8 | CASSLGQGTNEKLFF
TRBV7-9 | CASSLDHTDTQYF
TRBV5-1 | CASSTGVNTEAFF
TRBV24-1 | CATSDLDHEQFF
TRBV6-5 | CASSSLGSGGYNEQFF
TRBV19 | CASSPQGAAQPQHF
TRBV15 | CATSRGSEQYKNIQYF
TRBV16 | CASSQSRGDSNQPQHF
TRBV6-5 | CASSYLGYSPLHF
TRBV5-1 | CASSRTGGVNGGYTF
TRBV7-9 | CASSLPSAKTYEQYF
TRBV19 | CASSISSLYSYEQYF
TRBV6-2/TRBV6-3 | CASSFDNRDREAKAFF
TRBV3-1/TRBV3-2 | CASSPPGLAGSNTGELFF
TRBV7-2 | CASSLVLADTQYF
TRBV15 | CATSRDPPKGSHYEQFF
TRBV5-4 | CASTNGQGPYNEQFF
TRBV7-2 | CASSLTRAGAFF
TRBV7-9 | CASILTGKINEQFF
TRBV19 | CASGEVVGGPFYNEQFF